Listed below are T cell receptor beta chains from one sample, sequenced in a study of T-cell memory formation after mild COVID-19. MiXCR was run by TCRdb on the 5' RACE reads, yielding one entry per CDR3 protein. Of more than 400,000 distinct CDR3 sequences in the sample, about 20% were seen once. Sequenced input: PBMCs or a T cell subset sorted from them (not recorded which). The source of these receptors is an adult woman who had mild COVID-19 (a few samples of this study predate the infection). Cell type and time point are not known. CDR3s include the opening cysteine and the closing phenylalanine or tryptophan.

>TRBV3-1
CASRTGAGAEAFF
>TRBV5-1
CASSASGWLDTQYF
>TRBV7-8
CASSFGTADGELFF
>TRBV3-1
CASSRGPDEQYF
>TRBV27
CASSITSGRAYNEQFF
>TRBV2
CASRLAGNLGDTQYF
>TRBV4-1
CASSQGRLGTADTQYF
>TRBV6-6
CASSPQGLNIQYF
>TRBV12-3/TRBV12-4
CASSSDDTQYF
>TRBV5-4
CASSIQGFSASGYTF
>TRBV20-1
CSAIKAGGLRLNIQYF
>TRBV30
CAWSVGTASTDTQYF
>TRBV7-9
CASSSNTGGTEETQYF
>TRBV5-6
CASSHRGQNQPQHF
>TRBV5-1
CASGRQGFTDTQYF
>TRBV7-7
CASSSGATGANVLTF
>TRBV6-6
CASSEPGLAELGQYF
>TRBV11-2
CASSLDTGGFNEQYF
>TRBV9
CASSKLQGAGETQYF
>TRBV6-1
CASSSLTWTEAFF
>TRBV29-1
CSVLGTSGHEQYF
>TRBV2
CASTRGRETQYF
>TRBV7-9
CASSLAGTLVINEQFF
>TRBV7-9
CASSAPGGILETQYF
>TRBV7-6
CASSPRGGAREQFF
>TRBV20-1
CSARVTAGNTEAFF
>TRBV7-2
CASSLDGESDTQYF